The present T cell receptor beta chain was sequenced within a study of cytomegalovirus exposure and HLA in healthy donors (dated by TCRdb to 2017 to 2019). With regard to the full study: According to an earlier analysis of several hundred of the donors, about 179 million T cells yielded 95 million to 140 million unique TCR beta sequences and roughly 280 Gb of sequence data. Roughly 300 gigabases of sequencing data and tens of millions of unique TCR sequences were included in an early release covering about 600 HLA-typed donors. Of the 350 to 400 genotyped donors, 81% fell in the genetic ancestry cluster associated with self-reported Caucasian donors. The aim of the study was to test whether cataloging public T cell receptors could identify signatures of past pathogen exposure. The study profiled the T cell repertoires of around 700 subjects by immunosequencing and related them to cytomegalovirus serostatus. Along with the approximately 620-subject first cohort, a separate validation cohort of over 90 different subjects was used. The study combined high-throughput TCR immunosequencing, statistical association of individual TCRs with disease status, and machine learning to predict cytomegalovirus infection status. A later analysis re-analyzed previously published TCR beta repertoires from 666 donors and added high-resolution HLA genotyping to study TCR occurrence patterns. The later analysis used no new phenotypic data to find candidate immune exposures, relying instead on TCR beta sequences and their occurrence across donors. An earlier analysis of about 600 of the donors used high-throughput TCR beta sequencing to judge whether each TCR beta V gene segment behaved as functional or pseudogenic. Donor age, sex, ethnicity and CMV serostatus were compiled together with the repertoire data. A later genetic analysis took genome-wide SNP genotypes for 398 of the 666 donors and used that subset as a discovery cohort. All discovery cohort repertoires had been generated using a single sequencing platform. Class I and class II HLA loci were covered by the typing at four-digit resolution. Typing coverage differed by locus: A, B, C, DRB1 and DQB1 were typed in roughly 629-640 donors, DQA1 in 522, DPA1 in some 610, and DPB1 in roughly 470. Because of strong linkage in the cohort, roughly five DR-DQ haplotypes were treated as single units for association and clustering. Among about 400 genotyped donors of the cohort, an average of approximately 240,000 unique TCR beta nucleotide sequences was sequenced per donor, of which about 18% were non-productive.

Libraries were made using the immunoSEQ multiplex PCR assay. For the multiplex PCR, a mixture combining 60 forward primers for TCR Vbeta segments and 13 reverse primers for TCR Jbeta segments was used. Amplification of the CDR3 region of rearranged TCR beta genes was performed with a multiplex PCR assay on genomic DNA. The amplified TCR beta libraries were sequenced on the Illumina HiSeq System as 87-base-pair reads. Regarding the original processing steps: A later analysis counted tens of millions of unique TCR beta chains across the approximately 700 repertoires, and roughly 10 million of these chains were shared by at least two donors. Raw reads were error-corrected and collapsed into unique sequences by a nearest-neighbor algorithm in which closely related sequences were merged to remove PCR and sequencing errors. To assign V, D and J gene segments, CDR3 sequences were aligned to IMGT reference sequences. For a sequence to be retained, at least a six-nucleotide match to both a V gene segment and a J gene segment was required. Rearrangements were called productive when the CDR3 lacked stop codons and stayed in frame with V and J; all others were non-productive. Following IMGT convention, CDR3 was defined as the stretch from the second conserved V-encoded cysteine up to the conserved J-encoded phenylalanine. Sequences without an unambiguous match to a single V gene segment were excluded from the earlier analysis of several hundred of the donors. An earlier analysis of 450 to 650 of the donors called V segments functional above 56.7% productive rearrangements and segregating when the between-donor standard deviation exceeded 5%. To diagnose cytomegalovirus status from the catalog of TCR beta chain sequences, a statistical classification framework was built. In a later analysis, V and J genes were assigned by comparing TCR nucleotide sequences against IMGT/GENE-DB human TR gene sequences. The TCRdist pipeline was used in a later analysis to assign CDR3 sequences and most-parsimonious VDJ recombination scenarios. In a later analysis, every TCR beta chain was defined by the combination of its CDR3 amino acid sequence and its V-gene family, and reads without a unique V-gene family were dropped. To address suspected cross-contamination and a sequencing artifact, a later analysis removed roughly 580 highly shared, low-generation-probability nucleotide sequences. A later analysis calculated a clonal expansion index for each public chain from normalized within-repertoire ranks of inferred template counts. Generation probabilities in a later analysis came from a VDJ recombination model fitted to out-of-frame rearrangements, and those results were checked against IGoR. In a later analysis, hypergeometric tests were used to score TCR-TCR, TCR-HLA and TCR-CMV co-occurrence, with a repertoire-size bias correction applied to TCR pairs. A later analysis estimated false discovery rates by permuting HLA or CMV assignments 20 times. In a later analysis, co-occurring TCRs were grouped using DBSCAN, with TCRdist sequence similarity added in when clustering inside HLA-allele-positive subsets. For co-occurrence clustering, repertoires with fewer than 30,000 or more than 120,000 public chains were excluded, along with a handful of repertoires with anomalous nucleotide sharing. The table was pulled from immuneACCESS by TCRdb, which kept in-frame rearrangements only. Such tables lose some clones; where checked, under half of the loss comes from unresolved V genes, and the rest has no known cause. V and J calls and clone size are given by that table; D and trimming were obtained from the DNA. The table for this sample lists about 170,000 clones; 75% to 90% of them were counted only once. 0.95% to 1.5% of the sample rests with the top ten.

As to this clone: Its antigen is currently not known. Base qualities are not at hand, and no much larger clone is one base apart.

Points the paper makes about the study in general: In a later analysis, HLA-associated TCR beta chains were found to be more clonally expanded and to have lower generation probabilities than equally common non-associated chains. Roughly uniform sequencing depth across donors was assumed in presence/absence analyses, although this assumption may not hold. Correlated functional status among segregating V segments might reflect linkage disequilibrium, but an unknown experimental factor could not be ruled out. In an earlier analysis of over 550 of the donors, most TCR beta V segments were observed in productive rearrangements about 87% or about 30% of the time, broadly matching IMGT annotations. In the study, approximately 160 TCR beta chains were listed as associated with cytomegalovirus. According to a later analysis, parvovirus B19, influenza, CMV and Epstein-Barr virus appeared linked to several top co-occurrence clusters. Because counts were too low, about 18 rarely observed V segments, including chromosome 9 orphons, were left out of the earlier analysis of several hundred of the donors. According to a later genetic analysis, donors in an Asian-associated ancestry cluster had fewer N-insertions in productive TCRs than the approximately 670-donor mean. An association between a missense DCLRE1C variant and V-gene and J-gene trimming of TCR beta chains was found in a later genetic analysis and replicated in an independent cohort. In both the original and validation cohorts, the classifier was reported to diagnose cytomegalovirus status with high specificity and sensitivity. In a later analysis, most CMV-associated TCR beta chains were found to appear HLA-restricted, with HLA associations seemingly driven largely by CMV exposure. The sequencing pipeline was judged likely to have produced a cluster of highly shared sequence variants as a technical artifact. Because the 87-base-pair reads could not distinguish some IMGT-functional V segments, including TRBV6-2 and TRBV6-3, those segments were excluded. Because some donors lacked HLA typing at each locus, the association tests relied only on the typed subset. A further reported finding was that TCR beta sequences accurately predicted the HLA-A and HLA-B alleles for most subjects in the first cohort. Most TCR sequences were seen in very few donors, while some public TCRs were found in many individuals. In a later analysis, the rate of TCR association differed among HLA loci, with DRB1 alleles having the most associated TCRs and HLA-C alleles having the fewest. The only immune exposure information available for the cohort was CMV serostatus. Specific HLA alleles were associated with 18,000 or so TCR beta sequences at a false discovery rate of 0.05 in a later analysis. When HLA alleles, especially DR and DQ, strongly co-occurred, attributing TCR associations to individual alleles was difficult. A few of the identified cytomegalovirus-associated TCR beta chains were confirmed in vitro to be specific for cytomegalovirus antigens. The cohort was sequenced for TCR beta chains only, and without alpha or paired-chain data the features that could be detected were limited. The authors suggested that the approach could potentially be extended to other disease states and immunological phenotypes.

From a lookup of the germline V gene, CDR1 and CDR2 are MGHRA and YSYEKL. The CDR3 has 18 amino acids, counting the end cysteine and phenylalanine. Left in the record is the CDR3 DNA by itself, 54 bases read in frame from the first base. Compared with germline, V lacks 3 bases and J lacks 8 bases; bases without a gene match: 18. The cohort consisted of some 670 healthy bone marrow donors. At the time of sampling, all cohort members were nominally healthy, though unrecorded immune exposures were likely present. The donor was CMV seronegative and belonged to the group of 320 or so seronegative cohort members. A peripheral blood sample was provided by each donor, and peripheral blood mononuclear cells were used for TCR beta sequencing. Genomic DNA was extracted from the blood cell samples with the Qiagen DNeasy Blood Extraction Kit.

The chain links TRBV4-1 with TRBJ2-3; 9 bases in the junction line up with TRBD2. This receptor was obtained from a boy between 2 and 10 years old in good health and CMV-seronegative. Material: PBMCs. DNA sequence: TGCGCCAGCAGCCATCTCAGACTAGCGGTGAAAGGGCTTGGTACGCAGTATTTT. This sequence encodes CASSHLRLAVKGLGTQYF.